One and the same sample provided the 25 T cell receptor beta chains below, sequenced in a study of control samples from healthy donors and cancer patients. Assay: immunoSEQ multiplex PCR; the TCRdb copy retains only in-frame clones and omits some. The table shows over 150,000 clones, with 90% to 95% occurring only once. Sequenced: PBMCs. The source is a man aged 55-75 years with colorectal cancer.

The chain combines TRBV2 with TRBJ2-7; D not certain. V lost 0 bases, J lost 0 bases, and 6 bases lay in between. The germline V gene encodes CDR1 SNHLY and CDR2 FYNNEI. This CDR3 has 14 residues. The CDR3 nucleotides are TGTGCCAGCAGTGAAGCGCCAGACTCCTACGAGCAGTACTTC. Translation gives CASSEAPDSYEQYF.

The chain links TRBV4-2 to TRBJ1-1, with D tentatively TRBD1 (6 bases). The CDR3 covers 15 residues. The V end lost 0 bases, the J end lost 0 bases, and 8 bases lay between the germline ends. Looked up from germline, CDR1 is LGHNA and CDR2 is YNFKEQ. CDR3 bases: TGTGCCAGCAGCCAAGAGGGGGGCCTGAACACTGAAGCTTTCTTT. It codes for CASSQEGGLNTEAFF.

The chain carries TRBV10-3 and TRBJ1-1; the match to TRBD1 covers 9 bases. This CDR3 contains 14 residues. The V segment lost 6 bases and the J segment 3 bases; nucleotides outside the gene matches: 5. Looked up from germline, CDR1 is ENHRY and CDR2 is SYGVKD. CDR3 protein: CAIRGQGSDTEAFF. CDR3 in DNA: TGTGCCATCAGGGGACAGGGCTCTGACACTGAAGCTTTCTTT.

In regard to this clone: Other DNA sequences in this specimen translate into the identical CDR3. The chain combines TRBV18 with TRBJ1-1; TRBD1 might be the D (5 bases). This CDR3 spans 13 amino acids. Per the germline V gene, CDR1 is KGHSH and CDR2 is LQKENI. Trimming pared 4 bases from V and 3 bases from J, leaving 9 bases between. The CDR3 DNA reads as TGTGCCAGCTCACAGGGGAGTGACACTGAAGCTTTCTTT. It codes for CASSQGSDTEAFF.

The chain recombines TRBV29-1 with TRBJ1-1; D ambiguous. Per the germline V gene, CDR1 is SQVTM and CDR2 is ANQGSEA. The V end lost 4 bases, the J end lost 3 bases, and 12 bases lay between the germline ends. This CDR3 is built from 13 residues. CDR3 sequence: CSVVLAFHTEAFF. CDR3 in DNA: TGCAGCGTTGTCTTGGCCTTCCACACTGAAGCTTTCTTT. Using reference TRBV29-1 and TRBJ1-1 for the parts outside the CDR3, the full variable domain is SAVISQKPSRDICQRGTSLTIQCQVDSQVTMMFWYRQQPGQSLTLIATANQGSEATYESGFVIDKFPISRPNLTFSTLTVSNMSPEDSSIYLCSVVLAFHTEAFFGQGTRLTVV.

V gene TRBV5-1 combines with J gene TRBJ2-1, with 11 bases that match TRBD1. The germline V gene encodes CDR1 SGHRS and CDR2 YFSETQ. The CDR3 is 16 amino acids. V trimming: 4 bases; J trimming: 6 bases; junction bases outside the gene matches: 9. As DNA, the CDR3 is TGCGCCAGCAGCGGCAGCCGGGACAGGGGGACCAATGAGCAGTTCTTC. Translated, it gives CASSGSRDRGTNEQFF.

The chain recombines TRBV6-5 with TRBJ2-7, with a tentative D call TRBD1 (6 bases). The CDR3 sequence is 15 residues long. The germline CDR1 and CDR2 sequences are MNHEY and SVGAGI. V lost 4 bases and J 1 base, leaving 14 bases between the germline ends. The CDR3 spells CASSSQDSRSYEQYF. Written as DNA, the CDR3 is TGTGCCAGCAGTTCCCAGGACAGTCGATCCTACGAGCAGTACTTC.

The chain uses TRBV6-5 and TRBJ2-5; TRBD2 is a possible D gene (6 bases). V was cut by 1 base and J by 1 base, with 7 bases left in between. From germline, CDR1 is MNHEY and CDR2 SVGAGI. This CDR3 region has 14 residues. CDR3 sequence reads: CASSYWRGQETQYF. The CDR3 nucleotides read TGTGCCAGCAGTTACTGGCGGGGCCAAGAGACCCAGTACTTC.

This chain uses TRBV6-5 with TRBJ1-2, with TRBD1 identical over 9 bases. V shed 4 bases and J 6 bases; nucleotides not matched to a gene: 9. Looked up from germline, CDR1 is MNHEY and CDR2 is SVGAGI. The CDR3 covers 15 residues. The CDR3 DNA follows: TGTGCCAGCAGTTCGTCGGGACAGGGTCGGGATGGCTACACCTTC. Protein product: CASSSSGQGRDGYTF.

Regarding this clone: Other DNA sequences from this sample encode an identical CDR3 as well. The rearrangement links TRBV27 to TRBJ2-5; tentative D call: TRBD2 (6 bases). This CDR3 contains 15 residues. Germline V lookup: CDR1 MNHEY, CDR2 SMNVEV (reference sequence). Between the trimmed V and J ends, which lost 6 bases and 1 base, there was a span of 15 bases. In DNA form, the CDR3 reads TGTGCCAGCAGCGTAGGGAGGCGCCCCCAAGAGACCCAGTACTTC. Translated, it gives CASSVGRRPQETQYF.

The chain carries TRBV9 and TRBJ1-1; D possibly corresponds to TRBD1 (5 bases). Trimming left V 2 bases short and J 3 bases short, with 17 bases between. In germline, CDR1 is SGDLS, CDR2 YYNGEE. This CDR3 region has 16 residues. The CDR3, as DNA: TGTGCCAGCAGCGTCGGGGCAGGGCCGCTAGACACTGAAGCTTTCTTT. As protein: CASSVGAGPLDTEAFF.

The genes are TRBV10-3 and TRBJ2-7; 11 bases align to TRBD2. Germline lookup yields CDR1 ENHRY and CDR2 SYGVKD. The CDR3 length is 14 residues. Trimming at V came to 6 bases and at J to 5 bases, leaving 6 bases not matched to a gene. CDR3 bases: TGTGCCATCAGCTCTAGCGGGGGGACCCACGAGCAGTACTTC. This sequence encodes CAISSSGGTHEQYF.

This clone was picked up one time. This chain uses TRBV5-4 with TRBJ1-2; 8 positions match TRBD1. From germline, CDR1 is SGHNT and CDR2 YYREEE (reference sequence). The CDR3 contains 14 residues. The junction had 5 bases not matched to a gene; V was cut back by 0 bases and J by 7 bases. Here the CDR3 DNA reads TGTGCCAGCAGCTTGGGACAGGGGCGGAGTGGCTACACCTTC. This sequence encodes CASSLGQGRSGYTF.

Here the CDR3 DNA reads TGTGCCAGTAGTACCCCGGACAGGGGGAGTAATGAGCAGTTCTTC. Its protein product is CASSTPDRGSNEQFF. The gene calls are TRBV19 and TRBJ2-1; 10 bases are shared with TRBD1. J was trimmed by 7 bases and V by 4 bases; bases with no gene match: 7. The V gene's germline CDR1 is LNHDA and CDR2 SQIVND (reference sequence). The CDR3 totals 15 residues.

This clone was recorded only once. The chain links TRBV28 to TRBJ2-7; 7 positions agree with TRBD1. The CDR3 runs to 14 residues. Looked up from germline, CDR1 is MDHEN and CDR2 is SYDVKM. V lost 5 bases to trimming and J lost 6 bases; unmatched junction nucleotides: 10. CDR3 protein: CASSKARGRSEQYF. The DNA of the CDR3 is TGTGCCAGCAGTAAGGCCAGGGGGAGATCCGAGCAGTACTTC.

The chain joins TRBV12-3 or TRBV12-4 to TRBJ1-1; a possible D gene is TRBD1 (6 bases). Between the trimmed V and J ends, which lost 7 bases and 4 bases, there was a span of 13 bases. This CDR3 comprises 13 residues. Here the CDR3 reads CASIPQGTTEAFF. The CDR3 DNA follows: TGTGCCAGCATCCCCCAGGGGACCACTGAAGCTTTCTTT.

This rearrangement joins TRBV5-1 to TRBJ1-2; D remains ambiguous. Germline-derived CDR1 and CDR2 are SGHRS and YFSETQ. Trimming stripped 0 bases from V and 7 bases from J, with 10 bases between. This CDR3 is 13 amino acids long. CDR3 DNA sequence: TGCGCCAGCAGCTTGGGGGGAAAGGGTGGCTACACCTTC. It encodes CASSLGGKGGYTF.

The genes are TRBV28 and TRBJ1-6, with D perhaps TRBD1 (6 bases). V lost 6 bases and J lost 8, with 11 bases in between. The germline CDR1 and CDR2 sequences are MDHEN and SYDVKM. The CDR3 has 13 residues. CDR3 in DNA: TGTGCCAGCAGATTCCCAGGGGATTCACCCCTCCACTTT. Its translation is CASRFPGDSPLHF.

The chain has TRBV4-3 and TRBJ1-1, with D possibly TRBD1 on 5 matching bases. Germline V lookup: CDR1 LGHNA, CDR2 YSLEER. Trimming took 0 bases from V and 4 from J, leaving 12 bases between them. CDR3 length: 15 residues. In DNA form, the CDR3 reads TGCGCCAGCAGCCAAGAGCAGGGTTGGGGCACTGAAGCTTTCTTT. This sequence encodes CASSQEQGWGTEAFF.

This clone has just one count. The chain couples TRBV18 to TRBJ2-2; TRBD2 matches 8 bases. V dropped 3 bases and J dropped 6; count of bases not matched to a gene: 9. From germline, CDR1 is KGHSH and CDR2 LQKENI. CDR3 length: 16 amino acids. The chain's CDR3 is CASSPLSGGDAGELFF. The CDR3 DNA sequence: TGTGCCAGCTCACCCCTATCGGGGGGGGATGCCGGGGAGCTGTTTTTT.

This clone was seen more than once but under ten times. This chain joins TRBV14 and TRBJ2-5; a weak D match, TRBD2 (6 bases). Germline V gene lookup returns CDR1 SGHDN and CDR2 FVKESK. Trimming stripped 0 bases from V and 5 bases from J, with 16 bases between. The CDR3 has 16 residues. The CDR3 DNA reads TGTGCCAGCAGCCAAGAGGTTGCGGGGAGGCTCGAGACCCAGTACTTC. Translated, it gives CASSQEVAGRLETQYF.

This chain links TRBV24-1 with TRBJ1-2; no clear D gene. The CDR3 contains 14 residues. CDR1 is KGHDR and CDR2 is SFDVKD in the germline V gene. The V end was cut by 2 bases, the J end by 1 base, with 7 bases between. The CDR3 spells CATSDWTINYGYTF. The CDR3 DNA reads as TGTGCCACCAGTGATTGGACGATTAACTATGGCTACACCTTC.

The V call is TRBV30, the J call TRBJ2-7; D is possibly TRBD2 (7 bases). Trimming shortened V by 3 bases and J by 3 bases, and 21 bases separated the two germline ends. CDR1 is GTSNPN, CDR2 SVGIG, per germline (reference sequence). This CDR3 comprises 16 residues. The CDR3, as DNA: TGTGCCTGGAGCCTGAACTCGGGGGGCCACTTCTACGAGCAGTACTTC. Translation: CAWSLNSGGHFYEQYF.

The V call is TRBV29-1, the J call TRBJ2-5; 8 nucleotides line up with TRBD1. Per germline, CDR1 SQVTM and CDR2 ANQGSEA. The CDR3 totals 13 residues. V was clipped by 5 bases and J by 4 bases; unmatched bases: 6. The CDR3 here is CSVRTGSRETQYF. CDR3 nucleotides: TGCAGCGTTAGGACAGGGAGCCGAGAGACCCAGTACTTC.

V and J are TRBV6-5 and TRBJ2-7; no firm D call. Trimming shortened V by 2 bases and J by 0 bases, and 8 bases separated the two germline ends. Germline assignment: CDR1 MNHEY and CDR2 SVGAGI. This CDR3 region has 14 residues. The CDR3 DNA sequence: TGTGCCAGCAGTTACGGACGGTACTCCTACGAGCAGTACTTC. Protein: CASSYGRYSYEQYF.